This T cell receptor (beta chain) was recorded in a study of cytomegalovirus exposure and HLA in healthy donors. Germline assignment: CDR1 SNHLY and CDR2 FYNNEI. The CDR3 runs 15 residues. V was cut by 8 bases and J by 1 base, with 14 bases left in between. PCR involved 60 Vbeta and 13 Jbeta primers. Some clones are missing from TCRdb's copy, which holds only in-frame ones; the method was immunoSEQ multiplex PCR. The sample has some 140,000 clones, approximately 70% seen once; the top ten hold 1.3%. The J gene is TRBJ2-2, the V gene TRBV2, with TRBD1 as a possible D gene (5 bases). This receptor was identified in a middle-aged woman in good health and CMV-seronegative. The material sequenced was PBMCs. In DNA form, the CDR3 reads TGTGCCAGCTTGTTGGGCCAGGGGAACACCGGGGAGCTGTTTTTT. It is translated as CASLLGQGNTGELFF.